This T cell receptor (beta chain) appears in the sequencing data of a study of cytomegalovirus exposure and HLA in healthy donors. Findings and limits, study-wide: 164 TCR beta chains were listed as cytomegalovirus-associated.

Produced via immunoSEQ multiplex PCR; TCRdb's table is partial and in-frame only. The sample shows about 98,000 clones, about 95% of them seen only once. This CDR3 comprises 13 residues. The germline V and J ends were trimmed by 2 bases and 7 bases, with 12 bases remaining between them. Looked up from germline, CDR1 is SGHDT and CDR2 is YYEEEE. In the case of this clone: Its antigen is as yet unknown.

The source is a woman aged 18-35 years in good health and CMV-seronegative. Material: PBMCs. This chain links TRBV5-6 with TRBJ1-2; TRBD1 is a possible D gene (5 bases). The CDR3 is CASSFTGFGGYTF. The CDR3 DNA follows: TGTGCCAGCAGCTTCACAGGATTTGGTGGCTACACCTTC.